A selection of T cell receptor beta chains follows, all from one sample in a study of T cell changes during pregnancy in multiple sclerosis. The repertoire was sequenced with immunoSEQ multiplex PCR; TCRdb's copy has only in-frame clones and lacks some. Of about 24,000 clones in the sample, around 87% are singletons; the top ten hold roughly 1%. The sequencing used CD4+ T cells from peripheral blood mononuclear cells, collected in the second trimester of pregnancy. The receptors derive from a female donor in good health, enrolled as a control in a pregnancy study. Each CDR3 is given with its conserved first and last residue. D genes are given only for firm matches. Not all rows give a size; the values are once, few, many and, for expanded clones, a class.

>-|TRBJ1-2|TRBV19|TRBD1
CASSTPGQGAVNYGYTF
TGTGCCAGTAGTACTCCGGGACAGGGGGCGGTCAACTATGGCTACACCTTC
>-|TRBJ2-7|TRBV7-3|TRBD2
CASSLSRGSEQYF
TGTGCCAGCAGCTTATCGCGGGGGTCCGAGCAGTACTTC
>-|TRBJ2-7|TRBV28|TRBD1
CASSPGTGSHEQYF
TGTGCCAGCAGCCCCGGGACAGGGAGCCACGAGCAGTACTTC
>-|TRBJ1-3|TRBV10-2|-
CASRQSGNTIYF
TGCGCCAGCAGACAATCTGGAAACACCATATATTTT
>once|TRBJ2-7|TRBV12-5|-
CASGQPRGEQYF
TGTGCTAGTGGTCAACCCCGGGGTGAGCAGTACTTC
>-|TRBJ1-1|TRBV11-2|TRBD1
CASSSTGQPNTEAFF
TGTGCCAGCAGCTCAACGGGACAGCCGAACACTGAAGCTTTCTTT
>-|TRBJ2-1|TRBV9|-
CASSVRSLPLNEQFF
TGTGCCAGCAGCGTACGGTCTTTACCCCTCAATGAGCAGTTCTTC
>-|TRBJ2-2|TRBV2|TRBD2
CASMGLAGTGELFF
TGTGCCAGCATGGGGCTAGCGGGCACCGGGGAGCTGTTTTTT
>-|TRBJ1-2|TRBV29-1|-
CSVMTDNYGYTF
TGCAGCGTGATGACAGATAACTATGGCTACACCTTC
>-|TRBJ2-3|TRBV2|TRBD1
CASRGTGGTDTQYF
TGTGCCAGCAGGGGGACAGGAGGCACAGATACGCAGTATTTT
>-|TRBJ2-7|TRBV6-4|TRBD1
CASSDWAAGTDIYEQYF
TGTGCCAGCAGTGACTGGGCCGCCGGGACAGACATCTACGAGCAGTACTTC
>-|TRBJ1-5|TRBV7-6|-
CASSLAAVGNQPQHF
TGTGCCAGCAGCTTAGCCGCAGTGGGCAATCAGCCCCAGCATTTT
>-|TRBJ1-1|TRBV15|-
CATSRVEQFNTEAFF
TGTGCCACCAGCAGAGTCGAACAGTTTAACACTGAAGCTTTCTTT
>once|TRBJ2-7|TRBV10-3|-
CAISESGLYEQYF
TGTGCCATCAGTGAGTCGGGGCTCTACGAGCAGTACTTC
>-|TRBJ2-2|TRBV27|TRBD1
CASSLGQAITGELFF
TGTGCCAGCAGCCTGGGACAGGCGATAACCGGGGAGCTGTTTTTT
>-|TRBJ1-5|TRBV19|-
CASSMRSTNNQPQHF
TGTGCCAGTAGTATGAGATCCACGAATAATCAGCCCCAGCATTTT
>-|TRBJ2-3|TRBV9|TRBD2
CASSVMRGGGGVALSDTQYF
TGTGCCAGCAGCGTAATGAGGGGTGGCGGGGGGGTGGCCTTGTCCGATACGCAGTATTTT
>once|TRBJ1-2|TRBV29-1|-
CSVQDGSGDGYTF
TGCAGCGTGCAGGACGGGTCGGGGGATGGCTACACCTTC
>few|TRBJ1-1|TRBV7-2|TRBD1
CASSLTGENTEAFF
TGTGCCAGCAGCTTAACAGGGGAGAACACTGAAGCTTTCTTT
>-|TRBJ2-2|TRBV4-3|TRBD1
CASSQDGTGAWNTGELFF
TGCGCCAGCAGCCAAGACGGGACAGGGGCATGGAACACCGGGGAGCTGTTTTTT
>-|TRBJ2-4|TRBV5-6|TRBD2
CASSWGFLAGVKNIQYF
TGTGCCAGCAGCTGGGGTTTTCTAGCGGGAGTCAAAAACATTCAGTACTTC
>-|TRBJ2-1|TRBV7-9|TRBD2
CASSLSGTTQEQFF
TGTGCCAGCAGCTTATCCGGGACTACCCAGGAGCAGTTCTTC
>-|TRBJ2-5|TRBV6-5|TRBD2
CASSTGLEGETQYF
TGTGCCAGCAGTACCGGACTAGAGGGGGAGACCCAGTACTTC
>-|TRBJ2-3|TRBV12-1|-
CASQASSDENTDTQYF
TGTGCCAGCCAGGCCTCGTCGGATGAGAACACAGATACGCAGTATTTT
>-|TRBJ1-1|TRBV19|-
CASSIVGQPMNTEAFF
TGTGCCAGTTCTATTGTTGGACAGCCCATGAACACTGAAGCTTTCTTT
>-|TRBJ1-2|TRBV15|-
CATSQTGFYGYTF
TGTGCCACCAGCCAAACAGGGTTCTATGGCTACACCTTC
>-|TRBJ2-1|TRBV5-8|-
CASSSLAPVYNEQFF
TGTGCCAGCAGCTCCCTTGCCCCAGTCTACAATGAGCAGTTCTTC
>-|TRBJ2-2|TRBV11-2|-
CASSPGNGELFF
TGTGCCAGCAGCCCAGGGAACGGGGAGCTGTTTTTT
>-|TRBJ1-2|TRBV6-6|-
CASSDGLWAGYTF
TGTGCCAGCAGCGACGGATTGTGGGCGGGCTACACCTTC
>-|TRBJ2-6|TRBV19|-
CASSDPHRSGANVLTF
TGTGCCAGTAGTGATCCCCATAGATCTGGGGCCAACGTCCTGACTTTC